This TCR beta chain is from a study of cytomegalovirus exposure and HLA in healthy donors. The study, taken as a whole, reports: Confirmation in vitro established that three CMV-associated chains were specific for CMV antigens. Cytomegalovirus-associated status was assigned to about 160 TCR beta chains.

Of note for this clone: What it recognizes is unknown.

Data came from immunoSEQ multiplex PCR; TCRdb stores just in-frame clones and leaves some out. The top ten clones hold about 12% of a sample with about 90,000 clones, approximately 88% of them seen once. Specimen: PBMCs. This TCR came from a woman aged 18 to 35 in good health and CMV-seropositive.

The CDR3 bases are TGTGCCAGCAGCCAGATTGACAGGGTGAGTCCCACCGGGGAGCTGTTTTTT. It yields the protein CASSQIDRVSPTGELFF. V gene TRBV14 combines with J gene TRBJ2-2; TRBD1 matches at 7 bases. Germline assignment: CDR1 SGHDN and CDR2 FVKESK. The V and J ends lost 3 bases and 4 bases, in that order; junction bases with no gene match: 11. The length of the CDR3 is 17 residues. Based on the CDR3 plus reference TRBV14 and TRBJ2-2, the full variable domain is EAGVTQFPSHSVIEKGQTVTLRCDPISGHDNLYWYRRVMGKEIKFLLHFVKESKQDESGMPNNRFLAERTGGTYSTLKVQPAELEDSGVYFCASSQIDRVSPTGELFFGEGSRLTVL.